This record concerns one T cell receptor beta chain sequence. The antigen remains undetermined. This record belongs to a study of T cell repertoires in cytomegalovirus infection. About the study: Well-studied HLA-B-restricted CMV epitopes were used in the study alongside recently identified HLA-C-restricted ones. Indicated by public TCR beta signatures were CMV infection and matching HLA type.

Findings and limits, study-wide: In two of eight donors, the top clonotype was HLA-C-restricted CMV-specific.

V was clipped by 10 bases and J by 0 bases, with 15 bases between them. CDR3 length: 14 amino acids. Germline loops: CDR1 SGHAT, CDR2 FQNNGV. TCRdb reprocessed the reads via MiXCR and lists one record per CDR3 protein. The table has 95,000 to 150,000 distinct CDR3 sequences, 25% to 35% seen once; the top ten hold about 54%. This TCR derives from a human donor in good health (CMV status not recorded). Some clones in this sample may be carry-over from other donors' samples. This sample comprised CD8+ T cells from cultured PBMCs, obtained from culture after CMV antigen stimulation. The chain carries TRBV11-2 and TRBJ2-5; D possibly corresponds to TRBD1 (6 bases). The CDR3 coding sequence is TGTGCCACCAGAAATCAGGGGTACCAAGAGACCCAGTACTTC. Translating it yields CATRNQGYQETQYF.